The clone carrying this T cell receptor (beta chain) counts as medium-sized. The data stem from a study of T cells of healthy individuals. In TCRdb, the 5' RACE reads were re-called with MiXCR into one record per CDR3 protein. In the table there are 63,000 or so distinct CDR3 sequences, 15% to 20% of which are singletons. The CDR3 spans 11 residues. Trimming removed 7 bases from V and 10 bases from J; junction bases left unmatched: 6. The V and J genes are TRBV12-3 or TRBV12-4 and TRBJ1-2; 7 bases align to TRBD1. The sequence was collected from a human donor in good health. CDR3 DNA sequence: TGTGCCAGCACCCAAGGGACAGACTACACCTTC. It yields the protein CASTQGTDYTF.